The next 17 T cell receptor beta chains were all read from a single sample in a study of tumor-infiltrating lymphocytes in primary liver carcinoma. Starting material of approximately 500 ng total RNA yielded TCR beta cDNA via a constant-region primer. Each TCR beta library was derived from three nested multiplex PCR rounds that employed slightly modified ARM-PCR. Use of TRBV1-TRBV30 forward primers with a C-beta reverse primer characterized the first two PCR rounds, which lasted around 9 cycles each. TCRdb re-called the multiplex PCR reads through MiXCR, storing one row per CDR3 protein. The repertoire has some 94,000 distinct CDR3 sequences, more than 60% of them found once; the top ten carry approximately 10%. Co-extracting RNA and DNA was done with roughly 18-32 mg of unsorted bulk tissue as input. The sample consisted of liver tumor tissue from sampling region 5. Subset denoted: tumor region T5, tumor centre. These TCRs come from a woman aged 60 to 75 with primary liver carcinoma and hepatitis B virus infection.

The rearrangement links TRBV7-8 to TRBJ2-5; D unresolved. CDR1 and CDR2 from the germline V gene are SGHVS and FQNEAQ. CDR3 length equals 13 residues. Trimming removed 11 bases at V and 5 bases at J, with 18 bases between. CDR3 amino acids: CAGTLGLDETQYF. The CDR3 nucleotides are TGTGCCGGCACCTTAGGTTTGGACGAGACCCAGTACTTC.

This clonotype occurred many times. The rearrangement links TRBV28 to TRBJ2-7, with D hard to call. Germline CDR1 and CDR2: MDHEN and SYDVKM. Trimming took 5 bases from V and 0 from J, leaving 8 bases between them. There are 13 residues in the CDR3. For the CDR3, the DNA is TGTGCCAGCAGTCCACCGAGCTCCTACGAGCAGTACTTC. Its protein is CASSPPSSYEQYF.

This chain uses TRBV29-1 with TRBJ2-1, with D possibly being TRBD2 (5 bases). V was clipped by 3 bases and J by 7 bases, with 19 bases between them. The CDR3 runs 15 residues. The V gene's germline CDR1 is SQVTM and CDR2 ANQGSEA. The CDR3 DNA reads as TGCAGCGTTGAGGACTGGATTGTCATGGGGAATGAGCAGTTCTTC. Translating it yields CSVEDWIVMGNEQFF.

Details on this clonotype: At one boundary the junction diverges from the germline segment, which might be a read error. This chain joins TRBV10-1 and TRBJ2-2; D may be TRBD1 (5 bases). Germline-derived CDR1 and CDR2 are WNHNN and SYGVQD (reference sequence). The CDR3 spans 13 residues. The CDR3, as DNA: TGTGCCAGCAGTAAGGGGTCGGTCGGGGAGCTGTTTTTT. Translation: CASSKGSVGELFF.

Remarks on this clonotype: A read error may explain this, as a much larger clone is one base away. The CDR3 carries no conserved terminal phenylalanine or tryptophan, so it likely arises from a read error. V usage is TRBV11-2 and J usage is TRBJ2-5; the D is unclear. Trimming left V 5 bases short and J 0 bases short, with 7 bases between. CDR1 is SGHAT, CDR2 FQNNGV, per germline. CDR3 size: 13 residues. CDR3: CASSRAYQETQYL. The CDR3 DNA sequence: TGTGCCAGCAGCCGGGCCTACCAAGAGACCCAGTACTTA.

The V and J genes are TRBV11-2 and TRBJ2-2; a possible D gene is TRBD1 (6 bases). Trimming removed 5 bases from V and 0 bases from J, with 25 bases in between. CDR3 length: 20 residues. CDR1 and CDR2 (germline): SGHAT, FQNNGV. CDR3 region: CASSRLLGGRTCTNTGELFF. CDR3 bases: TGTGCCAGCAGCCGCTTACTAGGGGGTAGGACATGCACGAACACCGGGGAGCTGTTTTTT.

Regarding this clonotype: As the CDR3 is not closed by the conserved phenylalanine or tryptophan, this likely results from a read error. The limits of the CDR3 on the DNA are not certain, so only TCRdb's listed CDR3 is given. The chain joins TRBV28 to TRBJ1-5. The germline gives CDR1 MDHEN, CDR2 SYDVKM. The CDR3 is 13 amino acids long, termini counted. CDR3 in amino acids: CASRRDRNQPQHL.

This rearrangement joins TRBV6-2 or TRBV6-3 to TRBJ2-5, with D maybe TRBD1 (7 bases). The CDR3 extends over 15 amino acids. The V end lost 2 bases, the J end lost 7 bases, and 17 bases lay between the germline ends. Per germline, CDR1 MNHEY and CDR2 SVGEGT. The CDR3 protein is CASSYPGEGAGTQYF. CDR3 DNA: TGTGCCAGCAGTTACCCGGGAGAGGGGGCAGGGACCCAGTACTTC.

In regard to this clonotype: Possible read error: a much larger clone is one base away. The chain uses TRBV14 and TRBJ1-6; D is unclear. This CDR3 has 13 residues. CDR1 is SGHDN and CDR2 is FVKESK in the germline V gene. With 6 bases removed from V and 17 bases from J, the gap between germline ends came to 20 bases. The CDR3 DNA follows: TGTGCCAGCAGTGCGATAAGACATGGGCCAGTCCACTTT. Protein product: CASSAIRHGPVHF.

A note on this clonotype: The germline gene is not matched at one end of the junction; a read error may be the cause. The genes are TRBV6-1 and TRBJ1-5, with TRBD1 as a possible D gene (5 bases). There are 15 residues in the CDR3. Germline CDR1 reads MNHNS; CDR2 reads SASEGT. CDR3 protein: CANSPGALGNQPQHF. The CDR3 region has the DNA TGTGCCAACAGTCCCGGGGCTTTGGGCAATCAGCCCCAGCATTTT.

The chain recombines TRBV29-1 with TRBJ2-7; perhaps TRBD1 as D (6 bases). V was pared by 3 bases and J by 5 bases, with 14 bases between. The CDR3 length is 13 residues. Germline V gene lookup returns CDR1 SQVTM and CDR2 ANQGSEA. The CDR3 DNA reads as TGCAGCGTTGAGTGGCTGGGGGCCGACGAGCAGTACTTC. Translated: CSVEWLGADEQYF.

This clonotype has a count of ten or more. The chain joins TRBV6-1 to TRBJ1-1, with a possible D match to TRBD1 (6 bases). Germline values: CDR1 MNHNS, CDR2 SASEGT. CDR3 length equals 18 residues. The ends were cut back, 2 bases at V and 6 bases at J, with 25 bases in the middle. The CDR3 coding sequence is TGTGCCAGCAGTGAATTTAACTGGCGGAAACAGGGTTCTGCTGAAGCTTTCTTT. This encodes CASSEFNWRKQGSAEAFF.

Notes on this clonotype: The conserved phenylalanine or tryptophan normally closing the CDR3 is absent here, so this likely arose from a read error. This chain connects TRBV11-2 to TRBJ2-7; a weak D match, TRBD2 (5 bases). The germline CDR1 and CDR2 sequences are SGHAT and FQNNGV. The V and J ends lost 5 bases and 6 bases respectively, with 17 bases between them. The CDR3 totals 14 residues. The CDR3 region has the DNA TGTGCCAGCAGCCTTACGGAAGGTCTAGCCGAGCAGTACTCC. Encoded protein: CASSLTEGLAEQYS.

On this clonotype: With a much larger clone just one base away, this may be a read error. V and J are TRBV12-3 or TRBV12-4 and TRBJ2-2; 11 bases line up with TRBD2. There are 15 residues in the CDR3. V gave up 7 bases and J gave up 4 bases; unmatched junction bases: 5. As DNA, the CDR3 is TGTGCCAGCACTCGACTAGCGGGGTCCACCGGGGAGCTGTTTTTT. This translates into CASTRLAGSTGELFF.

A note on this clonotype: At one of its ends the junction is not consistent with the germline gene, which may arise from a read error. The J gene is TRBJ2-6, the V gene TRBV29-1, with D hard to call. Per the germline V gene, CDR1 is SQVTM and CDR2 is ANQGSEA. The CDR3 runs to 16 residues. The CDR3 is CSVAGGPYSEANVLTF. CDR3 nucleotides: TGCAGTGTGGCCGGCGGACCGTACTCTGAGGCCAACGTCCTGACTTTC. Based on the CDR3 plus reference TRBV29-1 and TRBJ2-6, the full variable domain is SAVISQKPSRDICQRGTSLTIQCQVDSQVTMMFWYRQQPGQSLTLIATANQGSEATYESGFVIDKFPISRPNLTFSTLTVSNMSPEDSSIYLCSVAGGPYSEANVLTFGAGSRLTVL.

Details on this clonotype: Germline and junction disagree at one end, which may indicate a read error. This chain connects TRBV11-2 to TRBJ1-1; no reliable D call. Germline V gene lookup returns CDR1 SGHAT and CDR2 FQNNGV. CDR3 length: 11 amino acids. This CDR3 reads CASNIGGKDYF. The DNA for the CDR3 is TGTGCCAGCAACATTGGAGGGAAGGACTATTTT.

In regard to this clonotype: The junction does not match germline at one end; this may be a read error. The CDR3 loop reads CGVETFNEQFF. The CDR3 DNA follows: TGCGGCGTTGAGACCTTCAATGAGCAGTTCTTC. The chain links TRBV29-1 to TRBJ2-1; D is ambiguous. Germline lookup yields CDR1 SQVTM and CDR2 ANQGSEA. There are 11 residues in the CDR3.